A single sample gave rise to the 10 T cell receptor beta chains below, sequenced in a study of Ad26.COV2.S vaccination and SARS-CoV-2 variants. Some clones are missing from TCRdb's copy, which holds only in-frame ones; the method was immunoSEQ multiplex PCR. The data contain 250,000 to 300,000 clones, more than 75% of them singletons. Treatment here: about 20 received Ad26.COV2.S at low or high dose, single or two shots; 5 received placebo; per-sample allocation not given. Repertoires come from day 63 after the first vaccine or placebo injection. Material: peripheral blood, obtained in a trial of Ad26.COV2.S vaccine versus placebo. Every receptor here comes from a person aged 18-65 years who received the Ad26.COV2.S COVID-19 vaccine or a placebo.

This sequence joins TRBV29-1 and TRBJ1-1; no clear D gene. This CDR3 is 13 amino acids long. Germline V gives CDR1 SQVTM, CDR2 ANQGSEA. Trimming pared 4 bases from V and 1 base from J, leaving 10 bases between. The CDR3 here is CSVGRPANTEAFF. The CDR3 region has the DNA TGCAGCGTTGGCCGCCCGGCGAACACTGAAGCTTTCTTT.

Here the CDR3 DNA reads TGTGCCAGCAGCCTGTTGGGGGGAATAACTGAAGCTTTCTTT. Protein product: CASSLLGGITEAFF. The chain links TRBV5-5 to TRBJ1-1, with D maybe TRBD1 (5 bases). The V and J ends lost 4 bases and 5 bases respectively, with 15 bases between them. Germline V gene lookup returns CDR1 SGHKS and CDR2 YYEKEE (reference sequence). This CDR3 contains 14 residues.

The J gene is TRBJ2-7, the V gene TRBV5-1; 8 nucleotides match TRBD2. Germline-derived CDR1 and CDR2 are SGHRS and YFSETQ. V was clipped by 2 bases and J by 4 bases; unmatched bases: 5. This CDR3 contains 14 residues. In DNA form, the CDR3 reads TGCGCCAGCAGCTTCTCCGGGACTAGTTACGAGCAGTACTTC. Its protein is CASSFSGTSYEQYF. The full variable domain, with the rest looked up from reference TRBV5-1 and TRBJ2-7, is KAGVTQTPRYLIKTRGQQVTLSCSPISGHRSVSWYQQTPGQGLQFLFEYFSETQRNKGNFPGRFSGRQFSNSRSEMNVSTLELGDSALYLCASSFSGTSYEQYFGPGTRLTVT.

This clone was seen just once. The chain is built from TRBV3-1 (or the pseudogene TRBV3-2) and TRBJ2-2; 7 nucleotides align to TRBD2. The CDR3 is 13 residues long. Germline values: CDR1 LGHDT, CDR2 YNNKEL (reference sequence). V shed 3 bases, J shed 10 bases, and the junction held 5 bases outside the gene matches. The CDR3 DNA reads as TGTGCCAGCAGCCACAGGACTAGTCAGGAGCTGTTTTTT. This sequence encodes CASSHRTSQELFF.

CDR3 loop: CASSWGAGFYEQYF. In nucleotides, the CDR3 is TGTGCCAGCAGTTGGGGGGCGGGGTTCTACGAGCAGTACTTC. The chain combines TRBV6-6 with TRBJ2-7; D might be TRBD1 or TRBD2, each matching 6 bases. V was cut by 4 bases and J by 3 bases, with 13 bases left in between. There are 14 residues in the CDR3. The germline CDR1 and CDR2 sequences are MNHNY and SVGAGI (reference sequence).

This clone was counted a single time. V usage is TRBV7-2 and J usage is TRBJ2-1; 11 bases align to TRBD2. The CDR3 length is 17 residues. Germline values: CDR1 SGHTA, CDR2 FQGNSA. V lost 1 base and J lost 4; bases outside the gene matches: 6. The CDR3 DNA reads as TGTGCCAGCAGCTTAGGGGGGGGGACTAGCGGTTACAATGAGCAGTTCTTC. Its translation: CASSLGGGTSGYNEQFF.

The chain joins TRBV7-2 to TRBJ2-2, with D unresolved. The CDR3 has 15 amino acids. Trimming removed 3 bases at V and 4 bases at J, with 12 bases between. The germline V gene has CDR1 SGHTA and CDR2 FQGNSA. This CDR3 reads CASSFSGLITGELFF. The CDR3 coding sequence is TGTGCCAGCAGCTTCTCCGGGTTAATCACCGGGGAGCTGTTTTTT.

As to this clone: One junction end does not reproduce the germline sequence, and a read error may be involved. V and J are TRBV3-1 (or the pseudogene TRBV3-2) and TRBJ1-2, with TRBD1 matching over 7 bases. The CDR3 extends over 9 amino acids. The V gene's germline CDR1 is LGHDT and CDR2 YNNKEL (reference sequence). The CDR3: CASSRDRDF. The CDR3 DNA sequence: TGTGCCAGCAGTCGAGACAGGGACTTC.

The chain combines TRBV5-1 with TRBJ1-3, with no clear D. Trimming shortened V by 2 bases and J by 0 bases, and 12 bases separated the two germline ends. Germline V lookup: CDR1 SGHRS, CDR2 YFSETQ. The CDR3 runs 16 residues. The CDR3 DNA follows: TGCGCCAGCAGCTTCATCGGCGCTTCCTCTGGAAACACCATATATTTT. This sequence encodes CASSFIGASSGNTIYF.

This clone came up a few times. CDR3 loop: CASKEGPSTDTQYF. The DNA for the CDR3 is TGCGCCAGCAAGGAGGGACCTAGCACAGATACGCAGTATTTT. The chain is built from TRBV5-1 and TRBJ2-3, with a possible D match to TRBD2 (6 bases). Germline loops: CDR1 SGHRS, CDR2 YFSETQ. V lost 6 bases, J lost 0 bases, and 11 bases lay in between. This CDR3 spans 14 amino acids.